Listed below are T cell receptor beta chains from one sample, sequenced in a study of OX40 agonist ivuxolimab in advanced cancers. Sequencing was performed with immunoSEQ multiplex PCR; in TCRdb, only in-frame clones are kept and a portion is missing. The sample has approximately 20,000 clones, more than 75% seen once; the top ten hold 8% to 10%. The specimen comprised CD4+ or CD8+ T cells sorted from blood, sampled in a trial of the OX40 agonist ivuxolimab. These receptors were obtained from an adult with an advanced solid tumor such as melanoma, head and neck, liver or kidney cancer. The CDR3 runs from the conserved cysteine through the conserved F or W. Each record gives: D gene, J gene, clone size, V gene, CDR3 DNA, CDR3 protein. The D gene is left open where the match is weak. Clone size is not always given. Where it is, it says once, few, many or a class for expanded clones.

>TRBD1|TRBJ2-3|.|TRBV15
TGTGCCACCAGCACGGGACAGAACACAGATACGCAGTATTTT
CATSTGQNTDTQYF
>.|TRBJ2-3|.|TRBV9
TGTGCCAGCAGCGGCACTAGCTCCGCAGATACGCAGTATTTT
CASSGTSSADTQYF
>.|TRBJ2-3|.|TRBV5-5
TGTGCCAGCAGCGGGGGGACTAGCACAGATACGCAGTATTTT
CASSGGTSTDTQYF
>TRBD2|TRBJ2-3|.|TRBV7-9
TGTGCCAGCAGCCCGCGAGAGCGGGGGGGGTTCATATCAGATACGCAGTATTTT
CASSPRERGGFISDTQYF
>.|TRBJ2-1|.|TRBV7-3
TGTGCCAGCAGCGGGGCCCAGGGCTCCTACAATGAGCAGTTCTTC
CASSGAQGSYNEQFF
>TRBD1|TRBJ1-5|.|TRBV19
TGTGCCAGTAAGGGGGGACAGGGGTACAATCAGCCCCAGCATTTT
CASKGGQGYNQPQHF
>TRBD1|TRBJ2-1|.|TRBV11-1
TGTGCCAGCAGCCAGGGACAGGGGTACTACAATGAGCAGTTCTTC
CASSQGQGYYNEQFF
>TRBD1|TRBJ2-5|once|TRBV4-2
TGTGCCAGCAGCCGAGGGACAGGGGGTTCCCCCCAAACCCAGTACTTC
CASSRGTGGSPQTQYF
>TRBD1|TRBJ1-3|.|TRBV6-6
TGTGCCAGCAGTTACGGGACAGGCCTCTCTGGAAACACCATATATTTT
CASSYGTGLSGNTIYF
>.|TRBJ1-5|.|TRBV19
TGTGCCAGTAGTCCAAGACGGGACGGGCCCCAACCCCAGCATTTT
CASSPRRDGPQPQHF
>.|TRBJ1-3|.|TRBV15
TGTGCCACCAGCAGAGTTAGAGAAGAGGGCTCTGGAAACACCATATATTTT
CATSRVREEGSGNTIYF
>.|TRBJ1-2|.|TRBV5-4
TGTGCCAGCAGCTATGGGACACGCAACTATGGCTACACCTTC
CASSYGTRNYGYTF
>TRBD2|TRBJ2-3|.|TRBV25-1
TGTGCCAGCAGGGCAGCGGGGGGCCTCACAGATACGCAGTATTTT
CASRAAGGLTDTQYF
>TRBD1|TRBJ1-2|once|TRBV7-6
TGTGCCAGCAGCTTAGGACAGGGGGCGGACTATGGCTACACCTTC
CASSLGQGADYGYTF
>TRBD1|TRBJ1-2|.|TRBV11-1
TGTGCCAGCAGCCAGACCCCCGGGACAGACTTTAACTATGGCTACACCTTC
CASSQTPGTDFNYGYTF
>.|TRBJ2-4|.|TRBV5-8
TGTGCCAGCAGCGGGCAAAACATTCAGTACTTC
CASSGQNIQYF
>.|TRBJ1-1|.|TRBV7-6
TGTGCCAGCAGCGTACAAGGGGTGGGTGGGAACACTGAAGCTTTCTTT
CASSVQGVGGNTEAFF
>.|TRBJ2-7|once|TRBV30
TGTGCCTGGAGAGGGAAGAACCAAATCGCTACCTACGAGCAGTACTTC
CAWRGKNQIATYEQYF
>.|TRBJ1-3|.|TRBV2
TGTGCCAGCAGTGCTTCAAGTGGTGCTGGAAACACCATATATTTT
CASSASSGAGNTIYF
>TRBD1|TRBJ1-4|.|TRBV9
TGTGCCAGCAGCGTAGGACAGGGTCGGGAAAAACTGTTTTTT
CASSVGQGREKLFF
>TRBD1|TRBJ2-5|.|TRBV14
TGTGCCAGCAGCCATGGGACAGGGTATCAAGAGACCCAGTACTTC
CASSHGTGYQETQYF
>.|TRBJ1-2|.|TRBV19
TGTGCCAGTAGTACGGGGGGGCTGGCGAACGGCTACACCTTC
CASSTGGLANGYTF
>TRBD1|TRBJ2-7|few|TRBV6-1
TGTGCCAGCAGTAGGGACAGGGGGACCGAGCAGTACTTC
CASSRDRGTEQYF
>.|TRBJ2-3|.|TRBV7-8
TGTGCCAGCAGCTTGCGGTTGTCTTCTAGCACAGATACGCAGTATTTT
CASSLRLSSSTDTQYF
>.|TRBJ1-3|.|TRBV5-4
TGTGCCAGCAGCTTCTGGGGGCCCGGAAACACCATATATTTT
CASSFWGPGNTIYF
>TRBD1|TRBJ2-5|.|TRBV4-1
TGCGCCAGCAGCCCCTCACCGGGACAGCGTTTAGAGACCCAGTACTTC
CASSPSPGQRLETQYF
>.|TRBJ1-2|.|TRBV9
TGTGCCAGCAGCGTAGCTGGGGGCATGGGCTACACCTTC
CASSVAGGMGYTF
>TRBD1|TRBJ1-1|few|TRBV7-2
TGTGCCACTGTCCGGGACAGGGGGCGGAACACTGAAGCTTTCTTT
CATVRDRGRNTEAFF
>TRBD2|TRBJ2-1|once|TRBV11-2
TGTGCCAGCAGCGTCTCCGGGACTAGCGGAAATGAGCAGTTCTTC
CASSVSGTSGNEQFF
>.|TRBJ2-7|.|TRBV2
TGTGCCAGCAGTGTTCGACAGAGCTCCTACGAGCAGTACTTC
CASSVRQSSYEQYF
>TRBD1|TRBJ1-1|.|TRBV19
TGTGCCAGTAGAGGGGGCCCCACTGAAGCTTTCTTT
CASRGGPTEAFF
>.|TRBJ2-6|.|TRBV19
TGTGCCAGTAGTATAGAGGCCAGCTCTGGGGCCAACGTCCTGACTTTC
CASSIEASSGANVLTF
>TRBD2|TRBJ2-1|few|TRBV7-3
TGTGCCAGCAGCTTGAATAGCGGGATCCACAATGAGCAGTTCTTC
CASSLNSGIHNEQFF
>.|TRBJ2-6|once|TRBV4-2
TGTGCCAGCAGCCAACCTAGGGCCTCTGGGGCCAACGTCCTGACTTTC
CASSQPRASGANVLTF
>.|TRBJ1-1|.|TRBV27
TGTGCCAGCAGTTTCACGGGACACCCGAACACTGAAGCTTTCTTT
CASSFTGHPNTEAFF
>.|TRBJ2-7|.|TRBV18
TGTGCCAGCTCACCATACAGCCTCTCCTCCTACGAGCAGTACTTC
CASSPYSLSSYEQYF
>.|TRBJ2-7|.|TRBV27
TGTGCCAGCAGTCCCCTTCTGCGACAGTACGAGCAGTACTTC
CASSPLLRQYEQYF
>.|TRBJ2-7|.|TRBV5-1
TGCGCCAGCAGCTTGGGGCCCTACGCCGGGACATCTTACGAGCAGTACTTC
CASSLGPYAGTSYEQYF
>TRBD1|TRBJ2-2|.|TRBV11-2
TGTGCCAGCAGATTGGACAGGGTATACACCGGGGAGCTGTTTTTT
CASRLDRVYTGELFF
>.|TRBJ1-2|once|TRBV19
TGTGCCAGTAGTATGCACAGGACATCGAACTATGGCTACACCTTC
CASSMHRTSNYGYTF
>TRBD1|TRBJ2-5|few|TRBV5-1
TGCGCCAGCAGCTTGGGACAGGGGGCGGAGACCCAGTACTTC
CASSLGQGAETQYF
>.|TRBJ1-4|few|TRBV6-5
TGTGCCAGCAGTCGTAAGAATGAAAAACTGTTTTTT
CASSRKNEKLFF
>.|TRBJ1-2|.|TRBV6-5
TGTGCCAGCAGTTACTCTAGGACCGTTCTCTATGGCTACACCTTC
CASSYSRTVLYGYTF
>.|TRBJ2-7|.|TRBV5-4
TGTGCCAGCAGCGCCCGAGGGGGGGGCTACTCCTACGAGCAGTACTTC
CASSARGGGYSYEQYF
>.|TRBJ2-2|.|TRBV6-6
TGTGCCAGCAGTTACCTAGGCTGGGGGGAGCTGTTTTTT
CASSYLGWGELFF